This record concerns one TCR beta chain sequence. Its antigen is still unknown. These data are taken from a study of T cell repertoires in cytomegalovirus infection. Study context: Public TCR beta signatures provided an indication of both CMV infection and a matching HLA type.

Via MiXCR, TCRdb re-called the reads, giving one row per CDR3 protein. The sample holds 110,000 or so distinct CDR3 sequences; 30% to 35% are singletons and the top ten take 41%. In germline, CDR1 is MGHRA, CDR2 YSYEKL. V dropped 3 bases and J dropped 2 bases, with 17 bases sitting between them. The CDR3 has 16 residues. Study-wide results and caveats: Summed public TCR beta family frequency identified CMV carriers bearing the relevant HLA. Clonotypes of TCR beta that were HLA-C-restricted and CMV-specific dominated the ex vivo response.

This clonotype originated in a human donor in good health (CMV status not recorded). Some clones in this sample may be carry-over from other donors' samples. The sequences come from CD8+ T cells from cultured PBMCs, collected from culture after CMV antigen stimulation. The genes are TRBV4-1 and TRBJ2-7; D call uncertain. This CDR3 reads CASSHASGPQPYEQYF. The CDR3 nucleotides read TGCGCCAGCAGCCATGCCTCCGGCCCCCAGCCCTACGAGCAGTACTTC.